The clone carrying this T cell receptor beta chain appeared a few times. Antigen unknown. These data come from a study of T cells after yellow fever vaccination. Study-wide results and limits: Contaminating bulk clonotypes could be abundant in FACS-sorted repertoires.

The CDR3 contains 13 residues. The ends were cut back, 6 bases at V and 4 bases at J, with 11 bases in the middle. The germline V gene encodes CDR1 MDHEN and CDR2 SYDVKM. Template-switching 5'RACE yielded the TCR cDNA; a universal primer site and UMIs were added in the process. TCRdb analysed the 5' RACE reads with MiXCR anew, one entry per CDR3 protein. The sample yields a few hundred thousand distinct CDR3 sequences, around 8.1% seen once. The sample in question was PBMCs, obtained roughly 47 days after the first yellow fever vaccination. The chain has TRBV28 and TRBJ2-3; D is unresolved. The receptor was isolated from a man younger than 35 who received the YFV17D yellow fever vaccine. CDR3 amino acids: CASSFRRPDTQYF. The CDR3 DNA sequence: TGTGCCAGCAGCTTCCGGCGGCCAGATACGCAGTATTTT.